Shown below are 15 T cell receptor beta chains from a single sample sequenced in a study of T cells in Graves' hyperthyroidism and ophthalmopathy. Amplified regions were TCR beta CDR3 sequences from RNA transcripts. TCR CDR3 underwent first-round RT-PCR with the HTBI primer set. TCRdb called the multiplex PCR reads again in MiXCR, with one record for every CDR3 protein. The table shows a few hundred thousand distinct CDR3 sequences, with 14% occurring only once. The specimen was blood. The receptors were gathered from a woman in her forties with Graves' hyperthyroidism.

This clonotype was observed many times. The chain has TRBV20-1 and TRBJ2-7; TRBD2 agrees at 8 bases. Trimming cost V 4 bases and J 5 bases; bases outside gene matches: 13. This CDR3 region has 15 residues. The germline CDR1 and CDR2 sequences are DFQATT and SNEGSKA (reference sequence). This CDR3 reads CSAKSGGAAAHEQYF. In nucleotides, the CDR3 is TGCAGTGCTAAAAGCGGGGGTGCGGCGGCCCACGAGCAGTACTTC.

In the case of this clonotype: A read error is possible here, since a much larger clone lies one base away. This chain uses TRBV14 with TRBJ1-2; possibly TRBD1 for D (6 bases). Trimming cost V 2 bases and J 1 base, with 8 bases left between them. The CDR3 runs 14 residues. From germline, CDR1 is SGHDN and CDR2 FVKESK. The CDR3 protein is CASSQLDSNYGYTF. For the CDR3, the DNA is TGTGCCAGCAGCCAATTGGACAGTAACTATGGCTACACCTTC.

In this sample, this clonotype turned up many times. The chain is built from TRBV11-3 and TRBJ2-7; 8 bases match TRBD1. This CDR3 is 13 amino acids long. J lost 6 bases, V lost 5 bases, and 6 bases had no gene match. Germline V gene lookup returns CDR1 SGHNT and CDR2 YENEEA. In nucleotides, the CDR3 is TGTGCCAGCAGCGACAGCAGGGGGCCCGAGCAGTACTTC. It is translated as CASSDSRGPEQYF.

The sample holds many counts of this clonotype. V and J are TRBV28 and TRBJ1-4; 7 positions match TRBD1. V was clipped by 7 bases and J by 4 bases; unmatched bases: 9. Germline-derived CDR1 and CDR2 are MDHEN and SYDVKM. The CDR3 is 15 residues long. CDR3 loop: CASITGAASNEKLFF. The CDR3 coding sequence is TGTGCCAGCATAACAGGGGCGGCTAGTAATGAAAAACTGTTTTTT. The variable domain in full, with the rest retrieved from reference TRBV28 and TRBJ1-4, is DVKVTQSSRYLVKRTGEKVFLECVQDMDHENMFWYRQDPGLGLRLIYFSYDVKMKEKGDIPEGYSVSREKKERFSLILESASTNQTSMYLCASITGAASNEKLFFGSGTQLSVL.

The V call is TRBV15, the J call TRBJ2-1; no definite D call. Germline CDR1 LNHNV, CDR2 YYDKDF (reference sequence). The CDR3 has 16 amino acids. The V end was cut by 2 bases, the J end by 0 bases, with 11 bases between. The CDR3 region is CATSRPLLSSYNEQFF. CDR3 DNA: TGTGCCACCAGCAGACCCCTATTGAGCTCCTACAATGAGCAGTTCTTC.

The sample holds many counts of this clonotype. The chain combines TRBV7-9 with TRBJ2-1; 11 bases fit TRBD2. Per the germline V gene, CDR1 is SEHNR and CDR2 is FQNEAQ (reference sequence). This CDR3 has 14 amino acids. V shed 5 bases, J shed 8 bases, and the junction held 5 bases outside the gene matches. Here the CDR3 DNA reads TGTGCCAGCAGCGAAACTAGCGGGAGTTATGAGCAGTTCTTC. Translation gives CASSETSGSYEQFF.

The V and J genes are TRBV10-3 and TRBJ1-5, with 9 bases that match TRBD1. Germline lookup yields CDR1 ENHRY and CDR2 SYGVKD. Germline trimming cut 2 bases from V and 2 bases from J; bases unmatched to any gene: 10. The CDR3 is 18 residues long. CDR3 sequence: CAISEGTGSDPRNQPQHF. For the CDR3, the DNA is TGTGCCATCAGTGAGGGGACAGGGTCTGATCCGCGCAATCAGCCCCAGCATTTT.

This clonotype was counted at least ten times. The gene calls are TRBV20-1 and TRBJ2-1; D is unresolved. Trimming removed 1 base from V and 10 bases from J, with 14 bases in between. Germline assignment: CDR1 DFQATT and CDR2 SNEGSKA (reference sequence). The CDR3 has 13 amino acids. CDR3: CSARVTTLGEQFF. The CDR3 nucleotides read TGCAGTGCTAGAGTTACTACTCTTGGGGAGCAGTTCTTC.

The rearrangement links TRBV25-1 to TRBJ1-2, with TRBD1 matching over 9 bases. V shed 6 bases, J shed 5 bases, and the junction held 1 base outside the gene matches. Germline-derived CDR1 and CDR2 are MGHDK and SYGVNS. The CDR3 sequence is 12 residues long. CDR3 residues: CASRQGAYGYTF. The CDR3 nucleotides are TGTGCCAGCAGACAGGGGGCGTATGGCTACACCTTC.

The chain couples TRBV20-1 to TRBJ2-5; 7 nucleotides line up with TRBD1. This CDR3 is 15 amino acids long. The germline V gene has CDR1 DFQATT and CDR2 SNEGSKA (reference sequence). V was clipped by 1 base and J by 3 bases; unmatched bases: 8. The CDR3 region is CSARGPYRGKETQYF. CDR3 DNA sequence: TGCAGTGCTAGAGGGCCCTACAGGGGAAAAGAGACCCAGTACTTC.

The chain is built from TRBV30 and TRBJ2-5; D is uncertain. The ends were cut back, 4 bases at V and 5 bases at J, with 11 bases in the middle. Germline CDR1 is GTSNPN and CDR2 is SVGIG (reference sequence). The CDR3 runs 12 residues. In DNA form, the CDR3 reads TGTGCCTGGAACCCGTCTGGGGAGACCCAGTACTTC. This codes for CAWNPSGETQYF.

This clonotype was seen ten or more times. This rearrangement joins TRBV20-1 to TRBJ1-5; D is unresolved. Germline CDR1 and CDR2: DFQATT and SNEGSKA (reference sequence). V was trimmed by 5 bases and J by 0 bases, leaving 8 bases between them. CDR3 length: 13 residues. The CDR3 loop reads CSASDYSNQPQHF. As DNA, the CDR3 is TGCAGTGCTTCGGATTATAGCAATCAGCCCCAGCATTTT.

This clonotype has ten or more counts. V is TRBV28 and J is TRBJ1-1, with a tentative D call TRBD1 (6 bases). V was shortened by 6 bases and J by 4 bases, with 12 bases between the two germline ends. Germline V CDR1 and CDR2: MDHEN, SYDVKM. This CDR3 is 13 amino acids long. The CDR3 region is CASRGQGSTEAFF. DNA of the CDR3: TGTGCCAGCAGAGGTCAGGGGAGCACTGAAGCTTTCTTT.

This clonotype was detected many times. This rearrangement joins TRBV6-2 or TRBV6-3 to TRBJ1-5, with 7 bases lining up with TRBD1. The CDR3 totals 14 residues. J gave up 3 bases and V 5 bases, and 4 bases lay outside the gene matches. Per the germline V gene, CDR1 is MNHEY and CDR2 is SVGEGT. The CDR3 region has the DNA TGTGCCAGCAGTAAACAGGGGAACAATCAGCCCCAGCATTTT. Residues: CASSKQGNNQPQHF.

This clonotype has at least ten counts. The rearrangement links TRBV11-1 to TRBJ2-7, with D perhaps matching TRBD2 (6 bases). This CDR3 is built from 15 residues. Germline assignment: CDR1 SGHAT and CDR2 FQDESV (reference sequence). V was clipped by 0 bases and J by 6 bases, with 15 bases between them. In DNA form, the CDR3 reads TGTGCCAGCAGCTTAGCTCGGGAGTTGTCTGGCGAGCAGTACTTC. It is translated as CASSLARELSGEQYF.